Listed here are 19 T cell receptor beta chains from one sample, sequenced in a study of CD8+ T cells in alopecia areata. Extraction of RNA preceded its reverse transcription into cDNA, which served as the sequencing template. Using immunoSEQ multiplex PCR, the repertoire was profiled, and TCRdb retains in-frame clones only, with some absent. Of around 190,000 clones detected, roughly 50% appear once; the ten largest clones hold approximately 4.9%. The material sequenced was CD8+ T cells sorted from blood. These receptor sequences come from a human donor in good health.

The J gene is TRBJ1-3, the V gene TRBV30, with no clear D. Trimming left V 7 bases short and J 0 bases short, with 13 bases between. Germline CDR1 and CDR2: GTSNPN and SVGIG (reference sequence). CDR3 size: 14 residues. Here the CDR3 DNA reads TGTGCCTCCCTTCGACCGACCTCTGGAAACACCATATATTTT. This gives the protein CASLRPTSGNTIYF.

The rearrangement joins TRBV27 to TRBJ1-5; 8 bases map to TRBD1. This CDR3 region has 12 residues. Germline loops: CDR1 MNHEY, CDR2 SMNVEV (reference sequence). The trim removed 10 bases at V and 5 bases at J, leaving 4 bases unmatched. CDR3 in amino acids: CATGQGYQPQHF. CDR3 sequence (DNA): TGTGCCACCGGACAGGGTTATCAGCCCCAGCATTTT.

The chain combines TRBV9 with TRBJ2-5; D may be TRBD1 or TRBD2 (6 bases each). The CDR3 has 14 amino acids. Deletions cut 3 bases from V and 2 bases from J, with 11 bases between. Germline CDR1 reads SGDLS; CDR2 reads YYNGEE. The CDR3 coding sequence is TGTGCCAGCAGCGCCGGGGGCCGTCAAGAGACCCAGTACTTC. It specifies CASSAGGRQETQYF.

This chain links TRBV6-5 with TRBJ1-1; 7 bases map to TRBD1. V lost 4 bases, J lost 8 bases, and 4 bases stayed unmatched. The germline gives CDR1 MNHEY, CDR2 SVGAGI. The CDR3 has 12 residues. Written as DNA, the CDR3 is TGTGCCAGCAGTTCAGGGGGTTTGGAAGCTTTCTTT. Translation gives CASSSGGLEAFF.

The CDR3 DNA reads as TGCAGCGTTGGGGGGACAGGCAACTACGAGCAGTACTTC. Translated, it gives CSVGGTGNYEQYF. V and J are TRBV29-1 and TRBJ2-7, with 8 nucleotides matching TRBD1. The CDR3 is 13 residues long. The V gene end was trimmed by 4 bases and the J gene end by 3 bases; junction bases not matched to a gene: 5. The germline gives CDR1 SQVTM, CDR2 ANQGSEA.

The CDR3 DNA reads as TGCAGCGCCATGGGGCAGTCCGCTGAAGCTTTCTTT. Translated: CSAMGQSAEAFF. This sequence joins TRBV29-1 and TRBJ1-1; TRBD1 might be the D (5 bases). CDR3 length: 12 residues. CDR1 SQVTM and CDR2 ANQGSEA come from the germline V gene. Trimming shortened V by 7 bases and J by 6 bases, and 15 bases separated the two germline ends.

The chain employs TRBV5-1 and TRBJ1-2, with no clear D. Germline CDR1 and CDR2: SGHRS and YFSETQ. There are 13 residues in the CDR3. The V end lost 7 bases, the J end lost 5 bases, and 15 bases lay between the germline ends. The CDR3 DNA follows: TGCGCCAGCCGATTTAGGAGGGAATATGGCTACACCTTC. Its protein is CASRFRREYGYTF.

This chain joins TRBV29-1 and TRBJ2-2; D gene uncertain. Germline V gene sequence: CDR1 SQVTM, CDR2 ANQGSEA. CDR3 size: 13 residues. Trimming cost V 1 base and J 7 bases, with 10 bases left between them. The CDR3, as DNA: TGCAGCGTTGAAGTTCATGGTAACGGGGAGCTGTTTTTT. Translation: CSVEVHGNGELFF.

V usage is TRBV30 and J usage is TRBJ2-1; a possible D gene is TRBD2 (6 bases). The CDR3 is made up of 11 amino acids. Germline lookup yields CDR1 GTSNPN and CDR2 SVGIG (reference sequence). The V end lost 8 bases, the J end lost 7 bases, and 12 bases lay between the germline ends. CDR3 in DNA: TGTGCCGTCGGAGGGGTGAATGAGCAGTTCTTC. Translating it yields CAVGGVNEQFF.

This chain links TRBV15 with TRBJ1-2, with D hard to call. The ends were cut back, 7 bases at V and 5 bases at J, with 17 bases in the middle. The CDR3 is 14 residues long. CDR1 and CDR2 (germline): LNHNV, YYDKDF (reference sequence). The CDR3 nucleotides are TGTGCCACCACCCCCGCCCGGGGAGCGTATGGCTACACCTTC. Its protein is CATTPARGAYGYTF.

This clone was found a few times. V gene TRBV4-1 combines with J gene TRBJ2-5, with D possibly matching TRBD2 (5 bases). Germline lookup yields CDR1 MGHRA and CDR2 YSYEKL. The V end was cut by 1 base, the J end by 4 bases, with 10 bases between. The CDR3 runs to 14 residues. In nucleotides, the CDR3 is TGCGCCAGCAGCCAAGCTAGCATGGGAGAGACCCAGTACTTC. Translation gives CASSQASMGETQYF.

This clone was picked up one time. This rearrangement joins TRBV27 to TRBJ2-7; D assignment may be TRBD1 or TRBD2 (5 bases each). There are 14 residues in the CDR3. Germline assignment: CDR1 MNHEY and CDR2 SMNVEV (reference sequence). Trimming removed 0 bases at V and 3 bases at J, with 9 bases between. The CDR3 here is CASSLSRGYYEQYF. The CDR3 nucleotides are TGTGCCAGCAGTTTATCGAGGGGTTACTACGAGCAGTACTTC.

The sample holds one count of this clone. In this CDR3 the conserved last residue, phenylalanine or tryptophan, is missing, so a read error is likely. The chain has TRBV30 and TRBJ1-2; TRBD1 is a possible D gene (6 bases). Trimming stripped 3 bases from V and 6 bases from J, with 17 bases between. The V gene's germline CDR1 is GTSNPN and CDR2 SVGIG (reference sequence). This CDR3 region has 14 residues. The CDR3 coding sequence is TGTGCCTGGAGGAACACAGGGAGGGTTGATGGCTACACCCTC. Amino acid sequence: CAWRNTGRVDGYTL.

The rearrangement uses TRBV7-6 and TRBJ2-3; 12 nucleotides agree with TRBD2. Losses at the gene ends were 4 bases for V and 4 bases for J; bases not matched to a gene: 6. Germline CDR1 is SGHVS and CDR2 is FNYEAQ. This CDR3 is 16 amino acids long. CDR3 sequence: CASSSLAGGRADTQYF. CDR3 nucleotide sequence: TGTGCCAGCAGCTCACTAGCGGGGGGAAGGGCAGATACGCAGTATTTT.

The chain has TRBV5-6 and TRBJ2-5; D is uncertain. CDR3 size: 13 residues. CDR1 is SGHDT, CDR2 YYEEEE, per germline. Trimming took 0 bases from V and 6 from J, leaving 9 bases between them. This CDR3 is CASSLGAVKTQYF. For the CDR3, the DNA is TGTGCCAGCAGCTTGGGCGCAGTGAAGACCCAGTACTTC.

This clone was detected only once. The CDR3 protein is CASSLGAGVNSPLHF. For the CDR3, the DNA is TGTGCCAGCAGTTTAGGTGCAGGCGTTAATTCACCCCTCCACTTT. The chain uses TRBV27 and TRBJ1-6; D call uncertain. The CDR3 sequence is 15 residues long. V lost 2 bases and J 6 bases, leaving 11 bases between the germline ends. Germline loops: CDR1 MNHEY, CDR2 SMNVEV (reference sequence).

In the case of this clone: At one end the junction does not follow the germline gene, possibly because of a read error. The rearrangement joins TRBV18 to TRBJ2-7, with TRBD1 matching 12 bases. The CDR3 consists of 14 residues. Per germline, CDR1 KGHSH and CDR2 LQKENI. The CDR3: CASFGTGGSHEQHF. The CDR3 nucleotides are TGTGCCAGCTTCGGGACAGGGGGCTCCCACGAGCAGCACTTC.

This chain joins TRBV30 and TRBJ2-7; 11 nucleotides agree with TRBD2. This CDR3 spans 15 amino acids. Germline V gene data show CDR1 as GTSNPN and CDR2 as SVGIG (reference sequence). V shed 6 bases and J 3 bases; nucleotides not matched to a gene: 10. CDR3 loop: CACTVPGLADYEQYF. CDR3 nucleotides: TGTGCCTGCACCGTTCCGGGACTAGCGGACTACGAGCAGTACTTC.

The CDR3 nucleotides read TGTGCCAGCAATGAGGGAAGCGGCAACGAGCAGTACTTC. Its translation: CASNEGSGNEQYF. This chain connects TRBV2 to TRBJ2-7; maybe TRBD2 (5 bases). This CDR3 is built from 13 residues. Germline values: CDR1 SNHLY, CDR2 FYNNEI. The ends were cut back, 7 bases at V and 5 bases at J, with 15 bases in the middle.